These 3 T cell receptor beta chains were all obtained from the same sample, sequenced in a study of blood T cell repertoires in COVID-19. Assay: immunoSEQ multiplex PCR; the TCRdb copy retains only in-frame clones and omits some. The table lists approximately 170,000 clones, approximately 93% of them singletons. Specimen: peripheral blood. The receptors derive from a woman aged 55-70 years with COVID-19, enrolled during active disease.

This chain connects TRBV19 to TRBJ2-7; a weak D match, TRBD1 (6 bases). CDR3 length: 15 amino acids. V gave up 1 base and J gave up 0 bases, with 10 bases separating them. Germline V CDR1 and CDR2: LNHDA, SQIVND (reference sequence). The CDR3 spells CASSIGTAISYEQYF. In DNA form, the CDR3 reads TGTGCCAGTAGTATAGGGACAGCAATCTCCTACGAGCAGTACTTC.

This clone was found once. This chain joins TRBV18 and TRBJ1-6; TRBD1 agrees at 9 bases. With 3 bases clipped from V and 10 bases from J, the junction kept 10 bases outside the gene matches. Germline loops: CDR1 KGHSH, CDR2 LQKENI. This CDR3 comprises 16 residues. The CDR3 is CASSPKTGTGSSPLHF. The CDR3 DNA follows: TGTGCCAGCTCACCCAAAACCGGGACAGGGTCCTCACCCCTCCACTTT.

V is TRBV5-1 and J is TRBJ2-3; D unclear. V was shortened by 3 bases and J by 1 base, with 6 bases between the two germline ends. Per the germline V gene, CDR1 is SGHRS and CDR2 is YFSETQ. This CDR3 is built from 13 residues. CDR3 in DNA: TGCGCCAGCAGCTCCCAGGGCACAGATACGCAGTATTTT. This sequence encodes CASSSQGTDTQYF.